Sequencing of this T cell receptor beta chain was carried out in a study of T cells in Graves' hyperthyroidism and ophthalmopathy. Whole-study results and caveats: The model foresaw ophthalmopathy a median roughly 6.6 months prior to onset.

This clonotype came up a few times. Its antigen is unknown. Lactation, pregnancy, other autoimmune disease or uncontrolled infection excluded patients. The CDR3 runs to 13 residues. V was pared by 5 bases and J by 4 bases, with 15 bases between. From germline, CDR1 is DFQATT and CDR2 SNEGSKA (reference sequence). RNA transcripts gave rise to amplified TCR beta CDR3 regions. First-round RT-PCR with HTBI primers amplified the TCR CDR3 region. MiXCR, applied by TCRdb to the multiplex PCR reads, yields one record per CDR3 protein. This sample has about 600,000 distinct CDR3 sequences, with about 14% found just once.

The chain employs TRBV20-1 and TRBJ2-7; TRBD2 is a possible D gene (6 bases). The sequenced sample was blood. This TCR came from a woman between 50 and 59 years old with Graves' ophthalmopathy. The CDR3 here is CSAREPPTYEQYF. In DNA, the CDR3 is TGCAGTGCTCGGGAGCCCCCTACTTACGAGCAGTACTTC.